The 12 T cell receptor beta chains below were found in one sample sequenced in a study of shared clonotypes between healthy human individuals. Measured with immunoSEQ multiplex PCR; TCRdb has only the in-frame clones, and not every one. Of about half a million clones listed, approximately 84% are singletons. The sequenced sample consisted of PBMCs. All receptors come from a woman between 40 and 55 years old in good health. Some clones in this sample may be carry-over from other donors' samples.

This clone has at least ten counts. Other DNA sequences in the sample encode the same CDR3. This CDR3 is CASSPGQGETQYF. DNA of the CDR3: TGTGCCAGCAGCCCTGGACAGGGAGAGACCCAGTACTTC. V gene TRBV7-3 combines with J gene TRBJ2-5; TRBD1 matches 8 bases. Per the germline V gene, CDR1 is SGHTA and CDR2 is FQGTGA. This CDR3 is built from 13 residues. V was clipped by 5 bases and J by 4 bases; unmatched bases: 3.

The gene calls are TRBV28 and TRBJ2-7, with D possibly being TRBD1 (5 bases). The CDR3 is 12 amino acids. Trimming took off 6 bases at V and 2 bases at J, with 8 bases between the two ends. CDR1 is MDHEN, CDR2 SYDVKM, per germline. CDR3 residues: CASSQGTYEQYF. DNA of the CDR3: TGTGCCAGCAGCCAGGGAACCTACGAGCAGTACTTC.

Comments on this clone: It differs at one base from a far larger clone, so likely a read error. Other DNA sequences of this sample code for an identical CDR3. The J gene is TRBJ2-6, the V gene TRBV15; D is undetermined. V lost 10 bases and J lost 0, with 13 bases in between. The CDR3 totals 15 residues. Per the germline V gene, CDR1 is LNHNV and CDR2 is YYDKDF (reference sequence). The CDR3 sequence is CAIATATSGANVLTF. In nucleotides, the CDR3 is TGTGCCATCGCTACAGCTACCTCTGGGGCCAACGTCCTGACTTTC.

For this clone: A far larger clone differs by one base, so this is likely a read error. The identical CDR3 is also encoded by other nucleotide sequences in the sample. This chain joins TRBV9 and TRBJ1-1, with D possibly TRBD1 on 5 matching bases. This CDR3 contains 14 residues. Germline values: CDR1 SGDLS, CDR2 YYNGEE. V lost 3 bases, J lost 2 bases, and 11 bases lay in between. In DNA form, the CDR3 reads TGTGCCAGCAGCGGGGGGTACCCTAACACTGAAGCTTTCTTT. Residues: CASSGGYPNTEAFF.

The chain has TRBV10-3 and TRBJ2-7; TRBD1 matches 8 bases. V was pared by 4 bases and J by 5 bases, with 10 bases of the junction left unmatched. Germline lookup yields CDR1 ENHRY and CDR2 SYGVKD. This CDR3 comprises 15 residues. For the CDR3, the DNA is TGTGCCATCAGTGGACCTGGACAGGGCATTAACGAGCAGTACTTC. Translating gives CAISGPGQGINEQYF.

Only a few counts were recorded for this clone. This likely reflects a read error, since a far larger clone is one base away. The genes are TRBV7-2 and TRBJ2-3, with 7 bases aligning to TRBD1. The CDR3 sequence is 13 residues long. CDR1 and CDR2 (germline): SGHTA, FQGNSA. Here the CDR3 reads CASSFAQGDTRYF. The CDR3, as DNA: TGTGCCAGCAGCTTTGCTCAGGGGGATACGCGGTATTTT.

The J gene is TRBJ2-1, the V gene TRBV5-1; TRBD1 might be the D (5 bases). Trimming removed 3 bases at V and 9 bases at J, with 10 bases between. Germline lookup yields CDR1 SGHRS and CDR2 YFSETQ. CDR3 length: 12 amino acids. The DNA of the CDR3 is TGCGCCAGCAGCTCCCAGGGTAGTGAGCAGTTCTTC. Amino acid sequence: CASSSQGSEQFF.

The V and J genes are TRBV10-3 and TRBJ2-7, with TRBD2 identical over 7 bases. CDR3 length equals 16 residues. Trimming at V came to 5 bases and at J to 0 bases, leaving 10 bases not matched to a gene. Per germline, CDR1 ENHRY and CDR2 SYGVKD. The CDR3 DNA reads as TGTGCCATCAGTCTGGGTGGGGGAGGGAGCTCCTACGAGCAGTACTTC. This translates into CAISLGGGGSSYEQYF.

V usage is TRBV7-9 and J usage is TRBJ2-1; 7 nucleotides agree with TRBD1. The junction had 9 bases not matched to a gene; V was cut back by 5 bases and J by 14 bases. CDR3 length: 12 residues. Germline lookup yields CDR1 SEHNR and CDR2 FQNEAQ (reference sequence). CDR3 sequence (DNA): TGTGCCAGCAGCGTAGGGGGCGGGCTAAAGTTCTTC. This encodes CASSVGGGLKFF.

The chain combines TRBV2 with TRBJ1-2; 7 bases line up with TRBD1. The CDR3 contains 12 residues. Germline trimming cut 6 bases from V and 6 bases from J; bases unmatched to any gene: 4. Germline lookup yields CDR1 SNHLY and CDR2 FYNNEI. The CDR3 DNA is TGTGCCAGCAGCAGGGGGAGCGATGGCTACACCTTC. It codes for CASSRGSDGYTF.

The gene calls are TRBV6-6 and TRBJ2-7; 8 positions match TRBD1. This CDR3 has 13 amino acids. Losses at the gene ends were 8 bases for V and 6 bases for J; bases not matched to a gene: 9. Germline CDR1 is MNHNY and CDR2 is SVGAGI (reference sequence). In nucleotides, the CDR3 is TGTGCCAGCTTCGGGCAGGGGGCGTCCGAGCAGTACTTC. Translating it yields CASFGQGASEQYF.

This clone was found once. The rearrangement links TRBV5-1 to TRBJ2-2; D remains unclear. Germline assignment: CDR1 SGHRS and CDR2 YFSETQ. The CDR3 totals 12 residues. Trimming stripped 1 base from V and 6 bases from J, with 4 bases between. CDR3 DNA sequence: TGCGCCAGCAGCTTGACTCCCGGGGAGCTGTTTTTT. Translated, it gives CASSLTPGELFF.